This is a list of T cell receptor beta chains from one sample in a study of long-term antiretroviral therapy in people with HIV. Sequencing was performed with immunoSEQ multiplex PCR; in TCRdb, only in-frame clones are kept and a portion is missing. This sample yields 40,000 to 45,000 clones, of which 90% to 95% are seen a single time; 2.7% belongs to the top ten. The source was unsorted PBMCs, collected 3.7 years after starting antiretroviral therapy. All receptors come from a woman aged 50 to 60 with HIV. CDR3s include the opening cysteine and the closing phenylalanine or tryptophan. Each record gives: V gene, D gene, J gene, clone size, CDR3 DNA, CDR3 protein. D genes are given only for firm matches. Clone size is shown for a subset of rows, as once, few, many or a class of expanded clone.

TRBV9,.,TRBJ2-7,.,TGTGCCAGCAGCGTAGGGCCGAGCTCCTACGAGCAGTACTTC,CASSVGPSSYEQYF
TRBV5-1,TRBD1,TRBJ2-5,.,TGCGCCAGCAGCGAGACAGGACAGGAACAAGAGACCCAGTACTTC,CASSETGQEQETQYF
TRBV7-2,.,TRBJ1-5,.,TGTGCCAGCAGCTTAGTCCCGAAGTCTAATCAGCCCCAGCATTTT,CASSLVPKSNQPQHF
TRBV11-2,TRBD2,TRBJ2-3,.,TGTGCCAGCAGCTTTTGGGGGGGGGTCACAGATACGCAGTATTTT,CASSFWGGVTDTQYF
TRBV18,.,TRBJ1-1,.,TGTGCCAGCTCACCCAGCAGGGGTGGCACTGAAGCTTTCTTT,CASSPSRGGTEAFF
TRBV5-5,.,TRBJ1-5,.,TGTGCCAGCAGCTTGGTTGGGTACGGCAATCAGCCCCAGCATTTT,CASSLVGYGNQPQHF
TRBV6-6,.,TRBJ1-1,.,TGTGCCAGCAAGAGAGGGCGGGGGACTGAAGCTTTCTTT,CASKRGRGTEAFF
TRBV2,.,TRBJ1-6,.,TGTGCCAGCACCTCCGAAGCGAGCTCCTATAATTCACCCCTCCACTTT,CASTSEASSYNSPLHF
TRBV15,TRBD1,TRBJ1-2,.,TGTGCCACCAGCAGAGACAGGGGGCTAAGCTATGGCTACACCTTC,CATSRDRGLSYGYTF
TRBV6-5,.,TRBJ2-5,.,TGTGCCAGCAGTTACAGGCGGGAGACCCAGTACTTC,CASSYRRETQYF
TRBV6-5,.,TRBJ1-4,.,TGTGCCAGCGGGAATGAAAAACTGTTTTTT,CASGNEKLFF
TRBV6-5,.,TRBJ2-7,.,TGTGCCAGCAGTTACCGGGACACCTACGAGCAGTACTTC,CASSYRDTYEQYF
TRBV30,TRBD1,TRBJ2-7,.,TGTGCCTGGAGAGCACAGGGGGGACACGAGCAGTACTTC,CAWRAQGGHEQYF
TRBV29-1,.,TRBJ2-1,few,TGCAGCGTTGAAGATAACGGCAATGAGCAGTTCTTC,CSVEDNGNEQFF
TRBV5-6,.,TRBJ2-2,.,TGTGCCAGCCGCTGGGATCAAGATACCGGGGAGCTGTTTTTT,CASRWDQDTGELFF
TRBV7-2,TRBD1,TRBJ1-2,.,TGTGCCAGCAGCACCGAACCGGGACAGCCCCTTATTGGTGGCTACACCTTC,CASSTEPGQPLIGGYTF
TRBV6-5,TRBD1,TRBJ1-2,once,TGTGCCAGCAGTTACGGGGCAGGGGGCGTCTATGGCTACACCTTC,CASSYGAGGVYGYTF
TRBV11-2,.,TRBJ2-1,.,TGTGCCAGCAGCTTAACAGGGAATGAGCAGTTCTTC,CASSLTGNEQFF
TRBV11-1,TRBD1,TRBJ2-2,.,TGTGCCAGCCGACAGGGTTGGACCGGGGAGCTGTTTTTT,CASRQGWTGELFF
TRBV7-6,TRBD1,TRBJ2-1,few,TGTGCCAGCAGCAAAGAAACAGGGGGCTTAGACGATGAGCAGTTCTTC,CASSKETGGLDDEQFF
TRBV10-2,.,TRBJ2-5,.,TGCGCCAGCAGTGAGGGGGACGGCCTCGGGGGGACCCAGTACTTC,CASSEGDGLGGTQYF
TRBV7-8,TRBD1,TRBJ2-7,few,TGTGCCAGCAGCCGACAGGGCTACGAGCAGTACTTC,CASSRQGYEQYF
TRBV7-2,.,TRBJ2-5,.,TGTGCCAGCAGCTTAGCGGGGGAGACCCAGTACTTC,CASSLAGETQYF
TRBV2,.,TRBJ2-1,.,TGTGCCAGCAGCCGCAGCCTAGCTGTCGATGAGCAGTTCTTC,CASSRSLAVDEQFF
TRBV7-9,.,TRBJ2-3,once,TGTGCCAGCAGCTTAGTAATAGCGGGCACAGATACGCAGTATTTT,CASSLVIAGTDTQYF
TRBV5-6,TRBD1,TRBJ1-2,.,TGTGCCAGCAGCTTGGGACAGGGGAACTATGGCTACACCTTC,CASSLGQGNYGYTF
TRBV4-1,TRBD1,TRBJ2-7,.,TGCGCCAGCAGCCAGGGACAGGCGAGACCATTTCGATCCGAGCAGTACTTC,CASSQGQARPFRSEQYF
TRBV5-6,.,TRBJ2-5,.,TGTGCCAGCAGCTTGGGCCAAGAGACCCAGTACTTC,CASSLGQETQYF
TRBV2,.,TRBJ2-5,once,TGTGCCAGGGGTGAAGAGACCCAGTACTTC,CARGEETQYF
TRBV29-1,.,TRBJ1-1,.,TGCAGCGGGGGAGGACATTCGAACACTGAAGCTTTCTTT,CSGGGHSNTEAFF
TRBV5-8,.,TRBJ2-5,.,TGTGCCAGCAGCTTGGGACGGTACCAAGAGACCCAGTACTTC,CASSLGRYQETQYF
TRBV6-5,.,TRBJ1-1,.,TGTGCCAGCAAGGGGGTCACTGAAGCTTTCTTT,CASKGVTEAFF
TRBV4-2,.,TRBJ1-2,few,TGTGCCAGCAGCCAAGATCCGGTCAACTATGGCTACACCTTC,CASSQDPVNYGYTF
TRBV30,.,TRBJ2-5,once,TGTGCCTGGAGGCAGGGAGAGACCCAGTACTTC,CAWRQGETQYF
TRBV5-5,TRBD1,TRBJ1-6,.,TGTGCCAGCAGCACCGGGACAGAGTCTTCACCCCTCCACTTT,CASSTGTESSPLHF
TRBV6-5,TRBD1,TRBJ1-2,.,TGTGCCAGCAGTGGGGACAGGCAAACTTATGGCTACACCTTC,CASSGDRQTYGYTF
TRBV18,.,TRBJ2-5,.,TGTGCCAGCTCCCGGGGACGGCAAGAGACCCAGTACTTC,CASSRGRQETQYF
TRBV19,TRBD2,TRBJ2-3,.,TGTGCCAGTAGTATAGGACTAGCGGAGAGCACAGATACGCAGTATTTT,CASSIGLAESTDTQYF
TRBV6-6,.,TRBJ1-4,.,TGTGCCAGCAGACTTACAGGTCCGCCTAATGAAAAACTGTTTTTT,CASRLTGPPNEKLFF
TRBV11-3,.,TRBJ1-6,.,TGTGCCAGCAGCTTAGATTGGGGGGCATCCTATAATTCACCCCTCCACTTT,CASSLDWGASYNSPLHF
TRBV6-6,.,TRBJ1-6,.,TGTGCCAGCAGTTACGGGGGGGCGGATAATTCACCCCTCCACTTT,CASSYGGADNSPLHF
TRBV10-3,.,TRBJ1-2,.,TGTGCCATCAGTGAAACACCCCGGGCTAACTATGGCTACACCTTC,CAISETPRANYGYTF
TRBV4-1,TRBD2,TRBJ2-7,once,TGCGCCAGCAGCCAAGAGAGTGGGAGGGTCTACGAGCAGTACTTC,CASSQESGRVYEQYF
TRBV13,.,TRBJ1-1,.,TGTGCCAGCAGCTTAGGCCCCGGGATGAACACTGAAGCTTTCTTT,CASSLGPGMNTEAFF
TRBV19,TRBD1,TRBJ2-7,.,TGTGCCAGTAGTATAAGGGGGCCGAGCGAGCAGTACTTC,CASSIRGPSEQYF
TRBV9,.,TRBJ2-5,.,TGTGCCAGCAGCGTAGATGGTGGGGAGACCCAGTACTTC,CASSVDGGETQYF
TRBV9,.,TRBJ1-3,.,TGTGCCAGCAGCCGCGATTTTAGCTCTGGAAACACCATATATTTT,CASSRDFSSGNTIYF
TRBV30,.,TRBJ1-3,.,TGTGCCTGGAACCTCGCAGGGGACTTCTCTGGAAACACCATATATTTT,CAWNLAGDFSGNTIYF
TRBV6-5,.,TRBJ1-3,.,TGTGCCAGCAGCCGGGACTACCACTCTGGAAACACCATATATTTT,CASSRDYHSGNTIYF